This passage covers 3 T cell receptor beta chains from one sample sequenced in a study of brain T cells in children with intractable seizures. Clones were read by immunoSEQ multiplex PCR, and TCRdb kept only the in-frame ones, dropping some. The sample shows 5,000 or so clones, around 90% of them seen only once. Only cases whose brain tissue showed the highest T cell transcript signatures were sequenced. Sequenced here: resected brain tissue, sampled at surgery. The receptors were sampled from a boy under two years old with focal cortical dysplasia and intractable seizures.

The J gene is TRBJ2-2, the V gene TRBV4-1, with no clear D. From germline, CDR1 is MGHRA and CDR2 YSYEKL. This CDR3 is 14 amino acids long. The V and J ends lost 3 bases and 2 bases respectively, with 7 bases between them. The CDR3 protein is CASSHSRNTGELFF. For the CDR3, the DNA is TGCGCCAGCAGCCACTCTAGAAACACCGGGGAGCTGTTTTTT.

The V gene is TRBV2, the J gene TRBJ2-1; D gene unclear. V was clipped by 6 bases and J by 10 bases, with 13 bases between them. The CDR3 extends over 12 amino acids. CDR1 SNHLY and CDR2 FYNNEI come from the germline V gene. The CDR3 loop reads CASRVDSVEQFF. The CDR3 DNA is TGTGCCAGCAGGGTAGACTCGGTCGAGCAGTTCTTC.

The chain carries TRBV6-2 or TRBV6-3 and TRBJ2-3; TRBD2 is a possible D gene (5 bases). The CDR3 has 15 amino acids. CDR1 is MNHEY, CDR2 SVGEGT, per germline. V shed 2 bases and J shed 4 bases, with 13 bases lying between them. In DNA form, the CDR3 reads TGTGCCAGCAGTTACGGCCGTAGCGCGGCAGATACGCAGTATTTT. Translating it yields CASSYGRSAADTQYF.